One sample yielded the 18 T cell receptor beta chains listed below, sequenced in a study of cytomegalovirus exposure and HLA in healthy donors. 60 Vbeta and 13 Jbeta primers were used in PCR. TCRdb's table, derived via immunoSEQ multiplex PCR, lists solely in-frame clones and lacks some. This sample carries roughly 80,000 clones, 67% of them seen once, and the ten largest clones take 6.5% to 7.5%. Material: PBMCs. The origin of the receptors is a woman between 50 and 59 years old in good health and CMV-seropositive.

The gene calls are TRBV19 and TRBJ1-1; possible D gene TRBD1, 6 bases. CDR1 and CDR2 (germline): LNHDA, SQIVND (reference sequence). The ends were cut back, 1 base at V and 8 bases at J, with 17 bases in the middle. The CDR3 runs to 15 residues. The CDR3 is CASSIGQGGGREAFF. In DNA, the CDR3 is TGTGCCAGTAGTATAGGTCAGGGTGGGGGCCGAGAAGCTTTCTTT.

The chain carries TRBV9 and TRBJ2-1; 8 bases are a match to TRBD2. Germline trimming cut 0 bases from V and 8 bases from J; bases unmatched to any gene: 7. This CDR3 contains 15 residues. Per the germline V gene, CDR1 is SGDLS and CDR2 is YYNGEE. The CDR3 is CASSVGSGGTDEQFF. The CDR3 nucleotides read TGTGCCAGCAGCGTAGGGAGCGGGGGTACAGATGAGCAGTTCTTC.

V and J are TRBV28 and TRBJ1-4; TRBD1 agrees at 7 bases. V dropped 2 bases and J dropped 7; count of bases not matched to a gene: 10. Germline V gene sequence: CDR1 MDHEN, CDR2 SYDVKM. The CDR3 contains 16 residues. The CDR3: CASSLVGTQGFEKLFF. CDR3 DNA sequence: TGTGCCAGCAGTTTAGTGGGGACACAGGGGTTTGAAAAACTGTTTTTT.

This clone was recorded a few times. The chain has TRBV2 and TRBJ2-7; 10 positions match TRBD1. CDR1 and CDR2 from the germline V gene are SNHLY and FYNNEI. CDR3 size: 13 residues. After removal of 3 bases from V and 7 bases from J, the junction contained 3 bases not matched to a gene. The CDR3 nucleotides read TGTGCCAGCAGTGAGGGGGACAGGGGTGAGCAGTACGTC. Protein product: CASSEGDRGEQYV.

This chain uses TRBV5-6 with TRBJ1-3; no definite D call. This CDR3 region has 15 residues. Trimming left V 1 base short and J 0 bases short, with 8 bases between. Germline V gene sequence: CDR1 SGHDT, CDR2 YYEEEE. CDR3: CASSLRVSSGNTIYF. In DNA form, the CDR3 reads TGTGCCAGCAGCTTGAGAGTGAGCTCTGGAAACACCATATATTTT.

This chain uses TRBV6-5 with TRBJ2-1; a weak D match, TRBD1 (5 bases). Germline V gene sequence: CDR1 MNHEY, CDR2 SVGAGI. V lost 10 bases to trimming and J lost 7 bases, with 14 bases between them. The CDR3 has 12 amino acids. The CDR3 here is CAILLPGNEQFF. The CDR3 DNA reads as TGTGCCATCCTCCTACCAGGGAATGAGCAGTTCTTC.

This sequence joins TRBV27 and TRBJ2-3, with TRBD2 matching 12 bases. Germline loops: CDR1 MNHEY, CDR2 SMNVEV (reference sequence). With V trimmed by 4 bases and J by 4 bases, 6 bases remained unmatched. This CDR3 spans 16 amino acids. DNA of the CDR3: TGTGCCAGCAGTTCCCTAGCGGGGGGGCCGTCAGATACGCAGTATTTT. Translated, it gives CASSSLAGGPSDTQYF.

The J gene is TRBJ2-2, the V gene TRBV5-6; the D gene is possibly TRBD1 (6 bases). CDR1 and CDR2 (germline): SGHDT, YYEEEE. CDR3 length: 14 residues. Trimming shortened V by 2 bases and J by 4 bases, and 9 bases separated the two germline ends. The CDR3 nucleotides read TGTGCCAGCAGCTTCGACAGGCTCACCGGGGAGCTGTTTTTT. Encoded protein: CASSFDRLTGELFF. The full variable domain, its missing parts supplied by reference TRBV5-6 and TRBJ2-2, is DAGVTQSPTHLIKTRGQQVTLRCSPKSGHDTVSWYQQALGQGPQFIFQYYEEEERQRGNFPDRFSGHQFPNYSSELNVNALLLGDSALYLCASSFDRLTGELFFGEGSRLTVL.

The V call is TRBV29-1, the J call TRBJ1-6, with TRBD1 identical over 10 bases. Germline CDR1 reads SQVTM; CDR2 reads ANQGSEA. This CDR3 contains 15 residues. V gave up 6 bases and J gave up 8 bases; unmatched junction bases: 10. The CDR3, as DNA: TGCAGCGTCTCAACCGGGACAGGGGAGGATTCACCCCTCCACTTT. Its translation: CSVSTGTGEDSPLHF.

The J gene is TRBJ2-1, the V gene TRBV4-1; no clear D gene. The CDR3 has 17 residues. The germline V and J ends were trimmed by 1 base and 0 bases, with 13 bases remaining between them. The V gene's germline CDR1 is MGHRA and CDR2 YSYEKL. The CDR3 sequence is CASSQGGGRSSYNEQFF. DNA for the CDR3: TGCGCCAGCAGCCAAGGTGGCGGAAGGAGCTCCTACAATGAGCAGTTCTTC.

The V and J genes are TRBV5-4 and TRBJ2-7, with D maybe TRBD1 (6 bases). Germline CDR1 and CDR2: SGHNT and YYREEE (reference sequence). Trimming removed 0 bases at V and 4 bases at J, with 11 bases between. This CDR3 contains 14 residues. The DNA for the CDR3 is TGTGCCAGCAGCTTGGGCGCACAGGGTTACGAGCAGTACTTC. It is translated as CASSLGAQGYEQYF.

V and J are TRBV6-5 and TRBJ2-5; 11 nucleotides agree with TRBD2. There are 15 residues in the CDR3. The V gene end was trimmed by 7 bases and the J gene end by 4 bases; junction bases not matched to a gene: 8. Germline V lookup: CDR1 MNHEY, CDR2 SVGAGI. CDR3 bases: TGTGCCAGCACCATTAGCGGGGGGGCGGGAGAGACCCAGTACTTC. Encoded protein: CASTISGGAGETQYF.

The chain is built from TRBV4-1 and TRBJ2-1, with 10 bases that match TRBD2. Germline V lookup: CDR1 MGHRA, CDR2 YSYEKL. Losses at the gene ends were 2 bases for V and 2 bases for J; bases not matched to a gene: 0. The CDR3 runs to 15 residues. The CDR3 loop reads CASSQLAGAYNEQFF. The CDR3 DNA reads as TGCGCCAGCAGCCAACTAGCGGGGGCCTACAATGAGCAGTTCTTC.

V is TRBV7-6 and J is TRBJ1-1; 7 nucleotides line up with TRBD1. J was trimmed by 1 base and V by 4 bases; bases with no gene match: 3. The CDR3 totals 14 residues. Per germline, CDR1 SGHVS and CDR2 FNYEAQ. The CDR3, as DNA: TGTGCCAGCAGCTCAGGGGGACCGAACACTGAAGCTTTCTTT. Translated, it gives CASSSGGPNTEAFF.

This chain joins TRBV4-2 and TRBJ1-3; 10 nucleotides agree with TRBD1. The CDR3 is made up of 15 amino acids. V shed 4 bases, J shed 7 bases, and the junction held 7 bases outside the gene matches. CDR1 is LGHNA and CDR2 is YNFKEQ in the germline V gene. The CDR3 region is CASSRVPGQGNTIYF. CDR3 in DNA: TGTGCCAGCAGCCGAGTCCCGGGACAGGGGAACACCATATATTTT.

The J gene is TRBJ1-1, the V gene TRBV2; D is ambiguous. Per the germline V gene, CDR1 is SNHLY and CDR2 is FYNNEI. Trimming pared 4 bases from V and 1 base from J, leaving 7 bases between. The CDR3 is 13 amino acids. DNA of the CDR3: TGTGCCAGCAGTGGGCAGGAGAACACTGAAGCTTTCTTT. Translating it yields CASSGQENTEAFF.

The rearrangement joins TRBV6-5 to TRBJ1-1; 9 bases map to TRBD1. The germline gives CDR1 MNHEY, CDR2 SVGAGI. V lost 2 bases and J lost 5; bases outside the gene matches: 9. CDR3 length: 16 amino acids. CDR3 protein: CASSYASYRGQTEAFF. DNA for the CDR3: TGTGCCAGCAGTTACGCAAGTTACAGGGGGCAGACTGAAGCTTTCTTT.

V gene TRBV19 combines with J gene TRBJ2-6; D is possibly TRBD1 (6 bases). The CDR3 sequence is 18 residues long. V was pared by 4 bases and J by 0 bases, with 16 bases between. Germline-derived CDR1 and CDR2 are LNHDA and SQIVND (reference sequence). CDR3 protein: CASSRGRQPISGANVLTF. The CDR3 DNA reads TGTGCCAGTAGTAGGGGGCGGCAGCCAATCTCTGGGGCCAACGTCCTGACTTTC.